Each of the 3 T cell receptor beta chains below was sequenced from the same sample in a study of blood T cell repertoires in COVID-19. The protocol was immunoSEQ multiplex PCR, while the TCRdb copy is restricted to in-frame clones and leaves out a portion. The sample includes some 58,000 clones, around 79% seen only once; the top ten take about 32%. Sequencing used peripheral blood. The receptors stem from a human donor in a cohort sampled during active COVID-19.

J is TRBJ2-1 and V is TRBV6-7, with D uncertain. TRBV6-7 is placed among ORFs of uncertain function. The length of the CDR3 is 15 residues. V was shortened by 2 bases and J by 7 bases, with 15 bases between the two germline ends. DNA for the CDR3: TGTGCCAGCAGTTACCCTCCCCCTAAGAGGAATGAGCAGTTCTTC. Translation gives CASSYPPPKRNEQFF.

The V gene is TRBV6-1, the J gene TRBJ2-1; 7 bases line up with TRBD2. The germline CDR1 and CDR2 sequences are MNHNS and SASEGT. With V trimmed by 6 bases and J by 9 bases, 14 bases remained unmatched. The CDR3 is 15 amino acids. The CDR3 bases are TGTGCCAGCAGGCCGCCGGGACTACCATCGGCTGAGCAGTTCTTC. Translated: CASRPPGLPSAEQFF.

J is TRBJ1-3 and V is TRBV7-6, with a weak D call TRBD1 (6 bases). Germline V gene sequence: CDR1 SGHVS, CDR2 FNYEAQ. The CDR3 totals 16 residues. V was clipped by 3 bases and J by 0 bases, with 12 bases between them. The CDR3 DNA sequence: TGTGCCAGCAGCTTGGGGACACCAGCCTCTGGAAACACCATATATTTT. Protein product: CASSLGTPASGNTIYF.